A selection of T cell receptor beta chains follows, all from one sample in a study of T cells after posttransplantation cyclophosphamide. Data came from immunoSEQ multiplex PCR; TCRdb stores just in-frame clones and leaves some out. Here the sample spans roughly 7,000 clones, 90% to 95% being singletons. Specimen: CD8+ T cells sorted from blood, collected after allogeneic stem cell transplant with posttransplant cyclophosphamide. The receptors originated from a male patient over 55 who received an allogeneic stem cell transplant from a related donor and was CMV-positive. Certain T cells may be donor cells from the graft. The CDR3 runs from the conserved cysteine through the conserved F or W. The D gene is left open where the match is weak. Only part of the rows carry a size: once, few, many, or a class if the clone is expanded.

clone_size j_call v_call d_call cdr3_aa cdr3_nt
- TRBJ1-6 TRBV28 TRBD1 CASSLQGNNSPLHF TGTGCCAGCAGCTTACAGGGGAACAATTCACCCCTCCACTTT
- TRBJ2-1 TRBV25-1 TRBD1 CASFDRGQGNEQFF TGTGCCAGCTTTGACAGGGGGCAAGGCAATGAGCAGTTCTTC
- TRBJ1-1 TRBV9 - CASTRDTQLSF TGTGCCAGCACCCGGGACACGCAGTTGTCCTTT
- TRBJ1-1 TRBV27 TRBD1 CASGHEGATEAFF TGTGCCAGCGGCCATGAGGGGGCCACTGAAGCTTTCTTT
- TRBJ2-7 TRBV4-2 TRBD2 CASSQSGGSSYEQYF TGTGCCAGCAGCCAATCGGGGGGGAGCTCCTACGAGCAGTACTTC
- TRBJ1-1 TRBV7-9 - CASSPGDRKVGTEAFF TGTGCCAGCAGCCCAGGGGACCGCAAGGTGGGGACTGAAGCTTTCTTT
- TRBJ2-3 TRBV6-1 TRBD1 CASSGPYRGDTQYF TGTGCCAGCAGTGGACCCTACAGGGGAGATACGCAGTATTTT
- TRBJ1-1 TRBV19 TRBD1 CASSIELPGQGAGGTEAFF TGTGCCAGTAGTATAGAGTTACCGGGACAGGGGGCCGGGGGAACTGAAGCTTTCTTT
- TRBJ1-1 TRBV2 TRBD1 CASSPLGQGGLGGNTEAFF TGTGCCAGCAGCCCTTTAGGACAGGGGGGGCTAGGAGGCAACACTGAAGCTTTCTTT
- TRBJ2-7 TRBV7-9 TRBD1 CASSFPDRGSREQYF TGTGCCAGCAGCTTTCCTGACAGGGGAAGCCGCGAGCAGTACTTC
- TRBJ2-3 TRBV7-9 TRBD1 CASSYSTGRTDTQYF TGTGCCAGCAGCTACTCGACAGGGCGCACAGATACGCAGTATTTT
few TRBJ2-3 TRBV6-4 TRBD1 CASSEGTGGKDTQYF TGTGCCAGCAGTGAAGGGACAGGGGGGAAAGATACGCAGTATTTT
- TRBJ1-1 TRBV30 - CAWSGGGNTEAFF TGTGCCTGGAGTGGAGGGGGTAACACTGAAGCTTTCTTT
- TRBJ2-2 TRBV30 TRBD1 CAWSQGFSSGELFF TGTGCCTGGTCACAGGGGTTCTCTTCCGGGGAGCTGTTTTTT
- TRBJ2-1 TRBV6-6 TRBD2 CASSPSGGAGNEQFF TGTGCCAGCAGTCCTTCGGGGGGGGCGGGGAATGAGCAGTTCTTC
- TRBJ1-4 TRBV7-2 - CASSLVGRGEKLFF TGTGCCAGCAGCTTAGTAGGGAGAGGCGAAAAACTGTTTTTT
- TRBJ2-2 TRBV4-3 TRBD2 CANSQESSGGSTGELFF TGCGCCAACAGCCAAGAAAGTAGCGGGGGGAGCACCGGGGAGCTGTTTTTT
once TRBJ1-2 TRBV29-1 TRBD1 CSVERGGWAYGYTF TGCAGCGTTGAAAGAGGGGGCTGGGCCTATGGCTACACCTTC
- TRBJ1-1 TRBV15 - CATSRERTPNTEAFF TGTGCCACCAGCAGAGAGAGGACACCGAACACTGAAGCTTTCTTT
- TRBJ2-3 TRBV7-9 - CASSPLSAARTDTQYF TGTGCCAGCAGCCCTCTCAGTGCAGCGAGGACAGATACGCAGTATTTT
- TRBJ1-5 TRBV19 TRBD1 CASNPGTGYIPQHF TGTGCCAGTAATCCCGGGACAGGGTATATACCCCAGCATTTT
- TRBJ1-1 TRBV7-8 - CASSAWTADTEAFF TGTGCCAGCAGCGCCTGGACAGCGGACACTGAAGCTTTCTTT
few TRBJ1-4 TRBV4-3 TRBD1 CASSQGAGGQEKLFF TGCGCCAGCAGCCAAGGGGCAGGGGGTCAGGAAAAACTGTTTTTT
- TRBJ2-3 TRBV27 - CASSPSPDTQYF TGTGCCAGCAGTCCATCCCCAGATACGCAGTATTTT
- TRBJ1-2 TRBV27 TRBD1 CASRDRGANYDYTF TGTGCCAGCAGGGACAGGGGCGCCAACTATGACTACACCTTC
- TRBJ1-4 TRBV4-3 TRBD1 CASSQEWGQYNEKLFF TGCGCCAGCAGCCAAGAATGGGGACAGTATAATGAAAAACTGTTTTTT
- TRBJ2-2 TRBV7-9 TRBD1 CASSSGTGAPFF TGTGCCAGCAGCTCGGGGACAGGAGCCCCGTTTTTT
- TRBJ1-1 TRBV19 - CASSIGHRALLTEAFF TGTGCCAGTAGTATAGGCCACAGGGCTCTCCTCACTGAAGCTTTCTTT
- TRBJ1-1 TRBV19 - CASNAWALSGEAFF TGTGCCAGTAATGCTTGGGCGCTCTCAGGTGAAGCTTTCTTT
once TRBJ2-1 TRBV19 - CASSSGLFEQFF TGTGCCAGTAGTAGCGGGTTATTTGAGCAGTTCTTC
- TRBJ2-7 TRBV27 TRBD1 CASSLSLTGDYEQYF TGTGCCAGCAGTTTATCTTTGACAGGGGACTACGAGCAGTACTTC
- TRBJ2-7 TRBV6-6 TRBD1 CASSSGTGPYEQYF TGTGCCAGCAGCTCCGGGACAGGGCCCTACGAGCAGTACTTC
few TRBJ1-1 TRBV9 TRBD1 CASSVGGTGTEAFF TGTGCCAGCAGCGTAGGAGGGACAGGGACTGAAGCTTTCTTT
- TRBJ1-1 TRBV4-2 - CASSPPGGTEAFF TGTGCCAGCAGTCCACCGGGGGGGACTGAAGCTTTCTTT
few TRBJ2-7 TRBV27 TRBD2 CASTGTSGGPEYF TGTGCCAGCACCGGGACTAGCGGGGGCCCAGAGTACTTC
- TRBJ2-5 TRBV12-5 - CASGSVTQQTQYF TGTGCTAGTGGCAGTGTGACTCAGCAGACCCAGTACTTC
once TRBJ2-7 TRBV5-5 TRBD1 CASTLRVGQGLSYEQYF TGTGCCAGCACCCTTCGAGTGGGACAGGGTCTCTCCTACGAGCAGTACTTC
- TRBJ2-7 TRBV29-1 - CSVVEETYEQYF TGCAGCGTTGTGGAGGAGACCTACGAGCAGTACTTC
- TRBJ1-1 TRBV10-3 TRBD1 CAISDSTGQGLFKNTEAFF TGTGCCATCAGTGATTCTACGGGACAGGGCCTGTTTAAGAACACTGAAGCTTTCTTT
- TRBJ2-7 TRBV4-2 TRBD2 CASSQDLLAGGPYEQYF TGTGCCAGCAGCCAAGACCTACTAGCGGGGGGTCCCTACGAGCAGTACTTC